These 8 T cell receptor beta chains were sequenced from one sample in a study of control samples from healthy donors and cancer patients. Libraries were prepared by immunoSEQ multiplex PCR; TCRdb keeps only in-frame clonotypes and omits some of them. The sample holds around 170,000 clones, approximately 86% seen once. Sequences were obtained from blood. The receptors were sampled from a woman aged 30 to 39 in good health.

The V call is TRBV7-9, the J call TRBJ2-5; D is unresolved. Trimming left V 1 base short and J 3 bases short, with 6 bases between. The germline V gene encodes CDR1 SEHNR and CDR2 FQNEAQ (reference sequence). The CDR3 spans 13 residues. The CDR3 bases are TGTGCCAGCAGCTTAGGGATTGAAGAGACCCAGTACTTC. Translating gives CASSLGIEETQYF.

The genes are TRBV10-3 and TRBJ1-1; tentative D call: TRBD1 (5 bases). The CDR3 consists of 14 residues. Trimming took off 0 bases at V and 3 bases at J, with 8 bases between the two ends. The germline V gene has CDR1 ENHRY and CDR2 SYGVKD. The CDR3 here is CAISESGEDTEAFF. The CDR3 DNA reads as TGTGCCATCAGTGAGTCAGGGGAGGACACTGAAGCTTTCTTT.

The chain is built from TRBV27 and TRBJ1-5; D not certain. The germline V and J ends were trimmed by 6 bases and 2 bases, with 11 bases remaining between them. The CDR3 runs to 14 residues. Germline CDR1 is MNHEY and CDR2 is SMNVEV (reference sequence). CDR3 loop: CASSPRGGNQPQHF. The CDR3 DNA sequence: TGTGCCAGCAGCCCACGTGGTGGCAATCAGCCCCAGCATTTT.

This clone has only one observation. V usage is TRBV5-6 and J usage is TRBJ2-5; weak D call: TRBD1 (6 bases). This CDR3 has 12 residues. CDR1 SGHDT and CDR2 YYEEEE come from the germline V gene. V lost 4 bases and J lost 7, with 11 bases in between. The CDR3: CASSPGAGTQYF. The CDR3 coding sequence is TGTGCCAGCAGCCCAGGGGCCGGGACCCAGTACTTC.

The CDR3 loop is CASSVDGLNQPQHF. The CDR3 region has the DNA TGTGCCAGCAGCGTAGATGGTCTTAATCAGCCCCAGCATTTT. The chain employs TRBV9 and TRBJ1-5; D is unresolved. V was trimmed by 0 bases and J by 4 bases, leaving 8 bases between them. Germline loops: CDR1 SGDLS, CDR2 YYNGEE. CDR3 length: 14 amino acids.

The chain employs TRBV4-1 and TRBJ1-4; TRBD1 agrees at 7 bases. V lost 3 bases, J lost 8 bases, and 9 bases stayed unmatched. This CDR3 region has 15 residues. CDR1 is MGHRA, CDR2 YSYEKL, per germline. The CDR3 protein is CASSQSTGRVEKLFF. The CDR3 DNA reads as TGCGCCAGCAGCCAGTCGACAGGGAGGGTGGAAAAACTGTTTTTT.

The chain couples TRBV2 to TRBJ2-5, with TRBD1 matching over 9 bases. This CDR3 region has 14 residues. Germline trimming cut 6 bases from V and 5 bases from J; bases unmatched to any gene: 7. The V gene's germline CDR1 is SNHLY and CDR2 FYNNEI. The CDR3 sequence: CASRDRGIGETQYF. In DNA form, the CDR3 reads TGTGCCAGCAGGGACAGGGGAATTGGGGAGACCCAGTACTTC.

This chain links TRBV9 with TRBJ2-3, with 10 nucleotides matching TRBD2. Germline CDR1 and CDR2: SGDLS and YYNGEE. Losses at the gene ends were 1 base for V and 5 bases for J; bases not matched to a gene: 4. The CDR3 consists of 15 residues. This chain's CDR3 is CASSVTAGGLDTQYF. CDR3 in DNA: TGTGCCAGCAGCGTAACAGCGGGGGGGCTAGATACGCAGTATTTT.